This T cell receptor (beta chain) was recorded in a study of T cell responses to AZD1222 COVID-19 vaccine. Study summary: It was second doses at about 4 or about 12 weeks that were pooled. Regarding the study as a whole: With two AZD1222 doses given, Spike-specific TCR breadth and depth both rose. Nearly half of spike-specific TCRs reportedly target unmutated variant regions.

The CDR3 totals 19 residues. V lost 3 bases, J lost 4 bases, and 16 bases stayed unmatched. The germline gives CDR1 SGHRS, CDR2 YFSETQ. Repertoires were generated with immunoSEQ multiplex PCR, while TCRdb's copy carries only in-frame clones and drops some. Here the sample spans approximately 160,000 clones, 85% to 95% being singletons. Note on this clone: Antigen: not known.

This chain joins TRBV5-1 and TRBJ1-1; 12 bases match TRBD1. This specimen consisted of peripheral blood, obtained on day 0 of AZD1222 vaccination. The clonotype comes from an adult in good health. CDR3 coding DNA: TGCGCCAGCAGCTCACTAGTTTGGGACAGGGGGCTATCCAGCACTGAAGCTTTCTTT. This codes for CASSSLVWDRGLSSTEAFF.